The sequence of this T cell receptor beta chain was determined in a study of sequential checkpoint blockade in melanoma. Study-wide background: Under 25 patients had matched tumor biopsies before treatment and at week 13 after nivolumab or ipilimumab alone.

Treatment reported: randomized to nivolumab then ipilimumab (arm A) or the reverse (arm B). DNA-damaging chemotherapy had not been given to any patient beforehand. Here immunoSEQ multiplex PCR was the method, and the copy in TCRdb shows in-frame clones only, minus some. The sample holds fewer than 6,500 clones, more than 25% seen once. The sequence came from a human donor with melanoma. This material consisted of tumor tissue (inferred from file names), taken from a patient given nivolumab and ipilimumab in sequence.

This CDR3 is CASTGQAPGAFF. The CDR3 bases are TGTGCCAGCACCGGACAGGCCCCGGGGGCTTTCTTT. The V gene is TRBV6-8, the J gene TRBJ1-1, with TRBD1 identical over 7 bases. Germline V lookup: CDR1 MNHGY, CDR2 SAAAGT. This CDR3 comprises 12 residues. V shed 7 bases and J 11 bases; nucleotides not matched to a gene: 10.